The clone carrying this TCR beta chain was seen repeatedly, ten times or more. Total RNA amounts of at least 5.5 micrograms were extracted per sample. With a J-beta primer mix and a sample-barcoded 5' primer, a second PCR ran roughly 6 to 12 cycles. TCRdb recomputed calls from the 5' RACE reads with MiXCR, one row per CDR3 protein. This sample has over 450,000 distinct CDR3 sequences; approximately 25% occur once, and the top ten carry less than 9%. This sample is part of a study of blood T cells in healthy people across ages. Germline CDR1 and CDR2: MDHEN and SYDVKM. The CDR3 contains 12 residues. V was trimmed by 6 bases and J by 7 bases, leaving 9 bases between them. This sample was shared with a second study, whose subject was T cells of mothers and their children. That report notes: During the second PCR, the M1S primer introduced sample barcodes along with 2-4 random nucleotides.

The specimen sequenced was blood. The chain combines TRBV28 with TRBJ1-4; D may be TRBD1 (5 bases). This receptor was taken from a boy younger than 18 in good health. The CDR3 reads CASRQQGEKLFF. The CDR3 DNA follows: TGTGCCAGCAGGCAGCAGGGTGAAAAACTGTTTTTT.